The sequence of this TCR beta chain was determined in a study of T cells in Graves' hyperthyroidism and ophthalmopathy (dated by TCRdb to about 2019). The study in broad terms: Peripheral blood samples were taken at the time of initial diagnosis, prior to any treatment. After sampling, hyperthyroidism patients received methimazole starting at 30 mg daily, and ophthalmopathy patients received high-dose intravenous methylprednisolone. The 100 discovery patients were randomly divided into training and test sets at a 7:3 ratio. In addition, the study compared T-cell repertoires in thyroid tissue and in blood from six Graves' hyperthyroidism patients. To identify TCR V-J signatures that set the groups apart, the researchers used a discovery cohort of about a hundred patients, made up of around 42 with Graves' ophthalmopathy and about 59 with stable Graves' hyperthyroidism. Whether ophthalmopathy could be predicted prospectively was tested in an independent validation cohort made up of 18 to 20 hyperthyroidism patients plus 17 patients who later progressed to ophthalmopathy. The paper describes TCR Vbeta CDR3 sequencing of around 140 peripheral blood samples, made up of about 41 ophthalmopathy patients, around 78 hyperthyroidism patients and 17 progressor patients. Broad study findings and their caveats: Blood samples also contained most of the expanded thyroid clonotypes (frequency above 0.001), which suggests that blood repertoires may reflect thyroid immune responses. In validation, the model predicted progression to ophthalmopathy with around 71% sensitivity and roughly 72% specificity, a median of about 6.7 months before onset. In cross-validation, a model built on a 13 V-J signature told ophthalmopathy apart from stable hyperthyroidism with 85% to 90% sensitivity and approximately 81% specificity, and in testing the same model reached 80%/75%. Sample size was not statistically predetermined, and blinding of investigators to group allocation was not performed.

A patient counted as having stable Graves' hyperthyroidism if no progression to ophthalmopathy occurred over 18 months of follow-up. Hyperthyroidism patients were aged 18 to 65 years and newly diagnosed, with disease duration of less than 2 months. Any patient with an uncontrolled infection, another autoimmune disease, pregnancy or lactation was excluded. Diagnoses were established on the basis of clinical symptoms, serum thyroxine and TRAb, thyroid ultrasound, and orbital computed tomography. PBMCs were separated from 10 ml of fresh peripheral blood using Ficoll-Paque density gradient centrifugation. Total RNA was extracted using Trizol reagent, and RNA quality was assessed on an Agilent 2100 Bioanalyzer. TCR beta CDR3 regions were amplified from RNA transcripts. The TCR CDR3 was subjected to a first round of RT-PCR using the HTBI primer set and the Qiagen OneStep RT-PCR kit. The libraries were constructed in a second round of multiplex PCR and then size-selected and purified. The libraries were sequenced on an Illumina HiSeq2000 using paired-end 100 bp reads. As for how the authors treated the data: SOAPnuke was used to process the raw data, with reads discarded if the reads contained adapters or uncalled bases, had a mean Phred below 15, or lacked an exact constant-primer or identifier match. COPE v1.2.5 was used to merge the high-quality paired reads, and each unique nucleotide sequence was defined as a clonotype. Clonotypes were aligned to IMGT TRBV, TRBD and TRBJ reference segments using MiTCR v1.1. Only V-J combinations with frequency above 0.0001, covering about 99% of repertoires, were analysed. The TCS score was defined as the ratio of F50 (clonal expansion) to E x V (chaos), calculated using BLOSUM62-based TCRdist between CDR3 peptides within each V-J. Welch's t-statistics and random forest reduced 514 V-J features to 10 to 15, which were used in a naive Bayes classifier (R e1071). TCRdb took the public reads, trimmed them with fastp at Q25, ran MiXCR for clone calling and kept in-frame beta chains. Each CDR3 protein appears once, grouped with its most common genes and DNA. The V and J calls come from TCRdb's annotation, not from the publication. The sample table contains over 550,000 distinct CDR3 sequences; only one count was recorded for over 15% of them. Under 20% of the sample is held by the ten biggest clonotypes.

Including the terminal cysteine and phenylalanine, the CDR3 comprises 16 residues. The read is trimmed to its CDR3 DNA, 48 bases read in frame from base 1. Trimming takes 3 bases from V and 5 bases from J, and the germline ends sit 19 bases apart. In the germline V gene, CDR1 corresponds to MGHDK and CDR2 to SYGVNS. As to this clonotype: The target of this receptor is not known. There are no base qualities to consult, and no much larger clone falls within one base.

The receptor was isolated from a woman under 30 with Graves' hyperthyroidism. The rearranged segments are TRBV25-1 and TRBJ2-5; D gene: possibly TRBD2, on 5 matching bases. Sequencing input: blood. The DNA sequence is as follows: TGTGCCAGCAGTGACCCGGGAAAGGGAGTGGGCGAGACCCAGTACTTC. This yields the protein CASSDPGKGVGETQYF.